These 23 T cell receptor beta chains were sequenced from one sample in a study of CD4 T cells in relation to SARS-CoV-2 and coronaviruses. Their antigens are not known. Produced via immunoSEQ multiplex PCR; TCRdb's table is partial and in-frame only. The sample shows under 25,000 clones, about 75% of them seen only once. Unexposed donor CD4+ T cells date from about 2011-2018, before the COVID-19 pandemic. The cells were cultured for 9 to 11 days before CD4+ T cells were isolated. The material sequenced was CD4+ T cells from PBMCs, cultured in vitro. The source of these receptors is a human donor in good health.

J is TRBJ2-7 and V is TRBV28, with a possible D match to TRBD2 (6 bases). Germline V CDR1 and CDR2: MDHEN, SYDVKM. The V gene lost 8 bases and the J gene lost 2 bases, with 16 bases spanning the gap. The CDR3 contains 14 residues. DNA for the CDR3: TGTGCCAGCGGAGTAAGCGGGTCCCCCTACGAGCAGTACTTC. It yields the protein CASGVSGSPYEQYF.

In this sample, this clone turned up a few times. The rearrangement links TRBV7-7 to TRBJ2-5; D call uncertain. This CDR3 is built from 14 residues. Germline CDR1 SSHAT, CDR2 FNYEAQ (reference sequence). Trimming stripped 5 bases from V and 2 bases from J, with 12 bases between. The CDR3 reads CASSGSRLQETQYF. Written as DNA, the CDR3 is TGTGCCAGCAGCGGTTCCCGATTACAAGAGACCCAGTACTTC.

J is TRBJ1-1 and V is TRBV12-5; D not certain. Per germline, CDR1 LGHNT and CDR2 FRNRAP. This CDR3 is 12 amino acids long. The V gene lost 2 bases and the J gene lost 11 bases, with 12 bases spanning the gap. The DNA for the CDR3 is TGTGCTAGTGGTTTGCCCTACAGCGCCGCTTTCTTT. This encodes CASGLPYSAAFF.

The CDR3: CASSLDGTGVMPLHF. The CDR3 nucleotides are TGTGCCAGCAGCCTCGACGGGACAGGGGTTATGCCCCTCCACTTT. This sequence joins TRBV5-5 and TRBJ1-6, with TRBD1 matching 10 bases. CDR1 is SGHKS and CDR2 is YYEKEE in the germline V gene (reference sequence). The J segment lost 13 bases and the V segment lost 4 bases, leaving 11 bases of the junction unmatched. The CDR3 sequence is 15 residues long.

This clone was seen only a few times. The rearrangement links TRBV7-9 to TRBJ1-5; unclear D gene. The CDR3 length is 15 residues. Germline loops: CDR1 SEHNR, CDR2 FQNEAQ (reference sequence). V lost 4 bases, J lost 0 bases, and 10 bases lay in between. The CDR3 protein is CASSSASFSNQPQHF. The CDR3 coding sequence is TGTGCCAGCAGCTCTGCCAGCTTTAGCAATCAGCCCCAGCATTTT. The variable domain in full, completed from reference TRBV7-9 and TRBJ1-5, reads DTGVSQNPRHKITKRGQNVTFRCDPISEHNRLYWYRQTLGQGPEFLTYFQNEAQLEKSRLLSDRFSAERPKGSFSTLEIQRTEQGDSAMYLCASSSASFSNQPQHFGDGTRLSIL.

This clone was seen a single time. This sequence joins TRBV15 and TRBJ2-7; 7 bases align to TRBD1. Trimming at V came to 0 bases and at J to 5 bases, leaving 7 bases not matched to a gene. Germline lookup yields CDR1 LNHNV and CDR2 YYDKDF (reference sequence). The CDR3 loop spans 15 amino acids. The CDR3 nucleotides are TGTGCCACCAGCAGAGATCCGACAGGGATCGACGAGCAGTACTTC. Translated, it gives CATSRDPTGIDEQYF.

The chain uses TRBV18 and TRBJ2-5, with a weak D call TRBD2 (7 bases). The CDR3 is made up of 13 amino acids. V dropped 3 bases and J dropped 5 bases, with 10 bases sitting between them. CDR1 and CDR2 from the germline V gene are KGHSH and LQKENI. This CDR3 reads CASSPGGLETQYF. DNA of the CDR3: TGTGCCAGCTCACCCGGGGGGCTGGAGACCCAGTACTTC. Full variable domain (remainder filled in from reference TRBV18 and TRBJ2-5): NAGVMQNPRHLVRRRGQEARLRCSPMKGHSHVYWYRQLPEEGLKFMVYLQKENIIDESGMPKERFSAEFPKEGPSILRIQQVVRGDSAAYFCASSPGGLETQYFGPGTRLLVL.

The chain carries TRBV30 and TRBJ1-4; 9 bases agree with TRBD1. Germline CDR1 reads GTSNPN; CDR2 reads SVGIG (reference sequence). The V and J ends lost 4 bases and 7 bases, in that order; junction bases with no gene match: 4. This CDR3 comprises 13 residues. This CDR3 reads CAWNDRGGEKLFF. In DNA form, the CDR3 reads TGTGCCTGGAACGACAGGGGGGGTGAAAAACTGTTTTTT.

The rearrangement uses TRBV21-1 and TRBJ2-7; the D call TRBD1 from the table was never checked on the DNA. TRBV21-1 is labeled a pseudogene. This CDR3 comprises 14 residues. Here the CDR3 DNA reads TGTGCCAGCAGCCCGGGACAGACCTACTACGAGCAGTACTTC. It specifies CASSPGQTYYEQYF.

The V gene is TRBV28, the J gene TRBJ1-1; unclear D gene. Germline CDR1 reads MDHEN; CDR2 reads SYDVKM. V was pared by 5 bases and J by 0 bases, with 13 bases between. The CDR3 loop spans 15 amino acids. Written as DNA, the CDR3 is TGTGCCAGCAGTCCACAGATGCAAGTGAACACTGAAGCTTTCTTT. Protein product: CASSPQMQVNTEAFF.

In its sample, this clone was seen a few times. The chain links TRBV19 to TRBJ2-1; D is ambiguous. From germline, CDR1 is LNHDA and CDR2 SQIVND (reference sequence). V lost 5 bases and J lost 1, with 3 bases in between. The CDR3 covers 12 residues. The CDR3 is CASSPSYNEQFF. For the CDR3, the DNA is TGTGCCAGTAGTCCTTCCTACAATGAGCAGTTCTTC. Full variable domain (missing parts from reference TRBV19 and TRBJ2-1): DGGITQSPKYLFRKEGQNVTLSCEQNLNHDAMYWYRQDPGQGLRLIYYSQIVNDFQKGDIAEGYSVSREKKESFPLTVTSAQKNPTAFYLCASSPSYNEQFFGPGTRLTVL.

This clone has a handful of counts. The rearrangement uses TRBV2 and TRBJ2-1; D might be TRBD1 (7 bases). The CDR3 runs 15 residues. CDR1 SNHLY and CDR2 FYNNEI come from the germline V gene. V gave up 7 bases and J gave up 6 bases, with 19 bases separating them. CDR3 DNA sequence: TGTGCCAGCAACCCACAGGGGCCCGGGGGCAATGAGCAGTTCTTC. It codes for CASNPQGPGGNEQFF.

The V gene is TRBV11-3, the J gene TRBJ2-3; 10 nucleotides agree with TRBD2. CDR1 is SGHNT and CDR2 is YENEEA in the germline V gene. V shed 4 bases and J 8 bases; nucleotides not matched to a gene: 9. This CDR3 region has 15 residues. The CDR3 DNA is TGTGCCAGCAGCTCCGGACTAGCGGCAGGTGGTACGCAGTATTTT. Translation gives CASSSGLAAGGTQYF.

This clone was found a few times. The chain uses TRBV27 and TRBJ1-6; no clear D. Trimming removed 3 bases from V and 10 bases from J, with 13 bases in between. The CDR3 is made up of 14 amino acids. In germline, CDR1 is MNHEY, CDR2 SMNVEV (reference sequence). The CDR3 reads CASSFGVGSSPLHF. CDR3 coding DNA: TGTGCCAGCAGTTTCGGCGTGGGGAGCTCACCCCTCCACTTT.

V gene TRBV19 combines with J gene TRBJ1-5; D gene uncertain. The CDR3 covers 13 residues. The V end lost 3 bases, the J end lost 6 bases, and 9 bases lay between the germline ends. CDR1 LNHDA and CDR2 SQIVND come from the germline V gene (reference sequence). In DNA form, the CDR3 reads TGTGCCAGTAGTATTATCGCCTCTCAGCCCCAGCATTTT. Translation gives CASSIIASQPQHF.

The rearrangement uses TRBV2 and TRBJ1-5; the D is unclear. V was clipped by 3 bases and J by 5 bases, with 11 bases between them. CDR1 and CDR2 from the germline V gene are SNHLY and FYNNEI. The CDR3 has 14 amino acids. CDR3 amino acids: CASSDRRVDQPQHF. Written as DNA, the CDR3 is TGTGCCAGCAGTGATAGGCGCGTTGATCAGCCCCAGCATTTT.

The genes are TRBV28 and TRBJ2-3; 7 bases line up with TRBD2. The trim removed 4 bases at V and 1 base at J, leaving 11 bases unmatched. The CDR3 has 17 residues. Germline loops: CDR1 MDHEN, CDR2 SYDVKM. In DNA form, the CDR3 reads TGTGCCAGCAGTTCCTCGGGACTACCTACCCGCACAGATACGCAGTATTTT. Protein: CASSSSGLPTRTDTQYF.

This rearrangement joins TRBV13 to TRBJ2-2; 11 nucleotides match TRBD1. The CDR3 length is 18 residues. Germline V gene data show CDR1 as PRHDT and CDR2 as FYEKMQ (reference sequence). V shed 1 base and J 5 bases; nucleotides not matched to a gene: 9. The DNA of the CDR3 is TGTGCCAGCAGCTTAGCACAGGGACAGGGGGTAGGAACCGGGGAGCTGTTTTTT. As protein: CASSLAQGQGVGTGELFF.

The chain recombines TRBV10-2 with TRBJ2-4; 7 bases fit TRBD1. From germline, CDR1 is WSHSY and CDR2 SAAADI. The CDR3 consists of 13 residues. J was trimmed by 4 bases and V by 5 bases; bases with no gene match: 2. The CDR3, as DNA: TGCGCCAGCAGTACGGACAGGAAAAACATTCAGTACTTC. It yields the protein CASSTDRKNIQYF.

This clone occurred once. The rearrangement uses TRBV24-1 and TRBJ2-5; 9 positions agree with TRBD2. CDR3 size: 16 residues. Trimming at V came to 4 bases and at J to 0 bases, leaving 5 bases not matched to a gene. The germline gives CDR1 KGHDR, CDR2 SFDVKD. CDR3 residues: CATSEVSGSHQETQYF. For the CDR3, the DNA is TGTGCCACCAGTGAGGTTAGCGGGAGCCACCAAGAGACCCAGTACTTC.

The rearrangement links TRBV9 to TRBJ1-1, with a possible D match to TRBD1 (5 bases). This CDR3 region has 15 residues. The germline gives CDR1 SGDLS, CDR2 YYNGEE. Deletions cut 3 bases from V and 1 base from J, with 13 bases between. This chain's CDR3 is CASSALLTGNTEAFF. CDR3 coding DNA: TGTGCCAGCAGCGCCCTACTAACAGGGAACACTGAAGCTTTCTTT.

The chain couples TRBV5-4 to TRBJ1-1, with 7 bases identical to TRBD1. From germline, CDR1 is SGHNT and CDR2 YYREEE (reference sequence). This CDR3 region has 13 residues. V lost 0 bases to trimming and J lost 5 bases; unmatched junction nucleotides: 1. The CDR3 DNA reads as TGTGCCAGCAGCTTGGCACAGGGGACTGAAGCTTTCTTT. It translates to CASSLAQGTEAFF. The full variable domain, completed using reference TRBV5-4 and TRBJ1-1, is ETGVTQSPTHLIKTRGQQVTLRCSSQSGHNTVSWYQQALGQGPQFIFQYYREEENGRGNFPPRFSGLQFPNYSSELNVNALELDDSALYLCASSLAQGTEAFFGQGTRLTVV.

This chain links TRBV5-1 with TRBJ2-1; 7 bases agree with TRBD1. This CDR3 is built from 14 residues. Germline values: CDR1 SGHRS, CDR2 YFSETQ. V trimming: 0 bases; J trimming: 5 bases; junction bases outside the gene matches: 2. The CDR3 nucleotides are TGCGCCAGCAGCTTGGGTACAGGGGACAATGAGCAGTTCTTC. Amino acid sequence: CASSLGTGDNEQFF.